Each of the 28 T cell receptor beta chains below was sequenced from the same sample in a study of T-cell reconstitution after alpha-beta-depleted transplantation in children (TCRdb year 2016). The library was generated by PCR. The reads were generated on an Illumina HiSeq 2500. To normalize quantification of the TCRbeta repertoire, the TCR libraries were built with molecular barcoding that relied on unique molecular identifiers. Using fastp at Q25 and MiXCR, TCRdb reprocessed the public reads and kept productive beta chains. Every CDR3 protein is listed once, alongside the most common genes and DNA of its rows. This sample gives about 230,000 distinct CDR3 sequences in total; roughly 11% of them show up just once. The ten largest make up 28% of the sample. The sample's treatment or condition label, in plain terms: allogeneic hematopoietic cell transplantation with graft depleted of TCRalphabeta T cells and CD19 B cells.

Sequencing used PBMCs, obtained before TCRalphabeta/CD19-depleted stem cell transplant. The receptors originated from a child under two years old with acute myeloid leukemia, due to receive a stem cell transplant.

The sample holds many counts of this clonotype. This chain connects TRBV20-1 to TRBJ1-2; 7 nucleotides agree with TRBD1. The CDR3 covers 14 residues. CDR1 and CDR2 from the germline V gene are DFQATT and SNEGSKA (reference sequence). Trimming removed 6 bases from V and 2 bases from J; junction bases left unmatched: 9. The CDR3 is CSAMGDRVNYGYTF. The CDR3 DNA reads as TGCAGTGCCATGGGAGACAGGGTGAACTATGGCTACACCTTC.

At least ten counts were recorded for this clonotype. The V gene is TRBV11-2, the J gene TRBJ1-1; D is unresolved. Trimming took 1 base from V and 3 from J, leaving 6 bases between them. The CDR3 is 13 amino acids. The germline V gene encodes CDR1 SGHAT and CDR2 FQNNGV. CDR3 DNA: TGTGCCAGCAGCTTAGGATTATACACTGAAGCTTTCTTT. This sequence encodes CASSLGLYTEAFF. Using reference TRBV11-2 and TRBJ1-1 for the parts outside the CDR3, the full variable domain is EAGVAQSPRYKIIEKRQSVAFWCNPISGHATLYWYQQILGQGPKLLIQFQNNGVVDDSQLPKDRFSAERLKGVDSTLKIQPAKLEDSAVYLCASSLGLYTEAFFGQGTRLTVV.

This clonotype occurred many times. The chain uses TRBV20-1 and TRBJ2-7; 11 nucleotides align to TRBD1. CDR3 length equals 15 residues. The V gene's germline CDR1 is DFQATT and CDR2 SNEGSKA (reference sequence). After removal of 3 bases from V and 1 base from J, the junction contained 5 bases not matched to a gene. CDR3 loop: CSASAGTGGSYEQYF. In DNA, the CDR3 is TGCAGTGCTAGCGCCGGGACAGGGGGATCCTACGAGCAGTACTTC.

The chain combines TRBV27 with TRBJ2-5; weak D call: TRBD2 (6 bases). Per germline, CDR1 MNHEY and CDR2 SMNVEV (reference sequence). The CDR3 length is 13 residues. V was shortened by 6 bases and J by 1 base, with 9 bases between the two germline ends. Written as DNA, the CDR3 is TGTGCCAGCAGGGAGACTAGCCAAGAGACCCAGTACTTC. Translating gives CASRETSQETQYF.

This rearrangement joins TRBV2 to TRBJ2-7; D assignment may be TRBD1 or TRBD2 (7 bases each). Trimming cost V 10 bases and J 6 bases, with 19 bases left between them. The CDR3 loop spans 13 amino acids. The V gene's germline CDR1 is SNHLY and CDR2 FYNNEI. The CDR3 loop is CATRFDREGEQYF. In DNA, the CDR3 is TGTGCCACCCGATTCGACAGGGAGGGCGAGCAGTACTTC.

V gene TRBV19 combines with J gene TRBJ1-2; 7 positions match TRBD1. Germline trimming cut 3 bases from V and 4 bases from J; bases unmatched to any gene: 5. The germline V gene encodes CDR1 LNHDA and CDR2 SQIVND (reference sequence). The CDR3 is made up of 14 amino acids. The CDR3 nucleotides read TGTGCCAGTAGTATCCAACAGGGGATCTATGGCTACACCTTC. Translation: CASSIQQGIYGYTF.

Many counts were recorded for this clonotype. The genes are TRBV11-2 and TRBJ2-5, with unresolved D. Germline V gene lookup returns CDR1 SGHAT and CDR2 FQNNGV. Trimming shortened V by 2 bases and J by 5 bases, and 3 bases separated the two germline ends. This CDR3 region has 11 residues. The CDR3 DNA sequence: TGTGCCAGCAGCTTATACGAGACCCAGTACTTC. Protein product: CASSLYETQYF.

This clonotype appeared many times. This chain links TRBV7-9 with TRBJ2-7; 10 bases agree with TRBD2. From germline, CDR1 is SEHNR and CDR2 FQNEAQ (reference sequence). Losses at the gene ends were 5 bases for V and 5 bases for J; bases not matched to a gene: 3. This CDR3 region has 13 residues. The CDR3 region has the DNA TGTGCCAGCAGCCCTAGCGGGAGTCACGAGCAGTACTTC. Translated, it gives CASSPSGSHEQYF.

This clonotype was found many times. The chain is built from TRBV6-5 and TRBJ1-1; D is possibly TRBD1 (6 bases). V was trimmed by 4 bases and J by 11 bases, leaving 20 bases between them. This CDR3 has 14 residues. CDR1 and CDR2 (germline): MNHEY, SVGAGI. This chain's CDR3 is CASSSLAYTGIAFF. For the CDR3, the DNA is TGTGCCAGCAGTTCTCTCGCTTACACAGGGATCGCTTTCTTT.

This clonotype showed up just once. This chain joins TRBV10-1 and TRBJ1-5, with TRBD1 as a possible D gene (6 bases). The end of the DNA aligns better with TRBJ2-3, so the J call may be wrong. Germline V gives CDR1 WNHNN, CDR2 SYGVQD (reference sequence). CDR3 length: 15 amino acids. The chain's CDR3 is CASSESQGSNQPQYF. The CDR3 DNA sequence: TGCGCCAGCAGTGAGTCGCAGGGGTCCAATCAGCCCCAGTATTTT.

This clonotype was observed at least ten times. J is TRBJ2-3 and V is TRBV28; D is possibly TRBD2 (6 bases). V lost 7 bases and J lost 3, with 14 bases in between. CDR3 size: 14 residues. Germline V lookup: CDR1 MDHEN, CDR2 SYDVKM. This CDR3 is CASKPTSETDTQYF. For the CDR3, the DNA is TGTGCCAGCAAACCGACTAGTGAGACAGATACGCAGTATTTT.

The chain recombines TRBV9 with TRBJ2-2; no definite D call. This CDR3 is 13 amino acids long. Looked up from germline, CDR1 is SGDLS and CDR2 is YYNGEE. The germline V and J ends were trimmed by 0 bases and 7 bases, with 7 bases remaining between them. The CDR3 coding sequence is TGTGCCAGCAGCGTAGCCGTCCTCGGGGAGCTGTTTTTT. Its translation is CASSVAVLGELFF.

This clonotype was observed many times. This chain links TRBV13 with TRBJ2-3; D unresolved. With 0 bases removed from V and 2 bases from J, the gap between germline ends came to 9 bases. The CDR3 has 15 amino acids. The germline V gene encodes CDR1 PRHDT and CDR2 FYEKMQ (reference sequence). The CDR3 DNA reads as TGTGCCAGCAGCTTAGGACGGACCCACACAGATACGCAGTATTTT. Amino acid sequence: CASSLGRTHTDTQYF.

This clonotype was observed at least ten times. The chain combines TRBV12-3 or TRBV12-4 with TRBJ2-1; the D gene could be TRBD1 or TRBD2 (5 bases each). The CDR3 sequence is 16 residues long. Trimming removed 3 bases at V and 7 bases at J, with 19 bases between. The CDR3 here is CASSFSGTSFKNEQFF. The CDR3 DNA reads TGTGCCAGCAGTTTCTCCGGGACGTCATTTAAGAATGAGCAGTTCTTC.

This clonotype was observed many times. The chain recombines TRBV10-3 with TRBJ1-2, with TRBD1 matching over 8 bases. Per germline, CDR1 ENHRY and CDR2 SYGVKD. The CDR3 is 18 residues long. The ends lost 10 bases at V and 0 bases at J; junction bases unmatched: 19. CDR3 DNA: TGTGCCACCAAACCAAGCGCCGGGACAGGAGCTCCTAACTATGGCTACACCTTC. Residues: CATKPSAGTGAPNYGYTF.

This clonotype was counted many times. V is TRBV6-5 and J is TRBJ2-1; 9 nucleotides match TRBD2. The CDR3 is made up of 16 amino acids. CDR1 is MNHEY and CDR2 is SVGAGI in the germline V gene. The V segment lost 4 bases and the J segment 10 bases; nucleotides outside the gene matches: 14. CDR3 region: CASSSPPRGRAREQFF. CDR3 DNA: TGTGCCAGCAGTTCCCCACCTCGCGGGAGGGCCAGGGAGCAGTTCTTC.

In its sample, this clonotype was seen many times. Written as DNA, the CDR3 is TGTGCCAGCAGCCATGTGGTTCAGCCCCAGCATTTT. This sequence encodes CASSHVVQPQHF. The rearrangement links TRBV12-3 or TRBV12-4 to TRBJ1-5; D is unclear. The CDR3 extends over 12 amino acids. The V end lost 6 bases, the J end lost 6 bases, and 9 bases lay between the germline ends.

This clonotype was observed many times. CDR3 residues: CASSLYIGGQGTDTQYF. CDR3 nucleotide sequence: TGTGCCAGCAGTTTATATATAGGGGGACAGGGCACAGATACGCAGTATTTT. The chain is built from TRBV28 and TRBJ2-3; 8 bases match TRBD1. The CDR3 is made up of 17 amino acids. The V and J ends lost 1 base and 1 base, in that order; junction bases with no gene match: 7. In germline, CDR1 is MDHEN, CDR2 SYDVKM. Complete variable domain (other parts from reference TRBV28 and TRBJ2-3): DVKVTQSSRYLVKRTGEKVFLECVQDMDHENMFWYRQDPGLGLRLIYFSYDVKMKEKGDIPEGYSVSREKKERFSLILESASTNQTSMYLCASSLYIGGQGTDTQYFGPGTRLTVL.

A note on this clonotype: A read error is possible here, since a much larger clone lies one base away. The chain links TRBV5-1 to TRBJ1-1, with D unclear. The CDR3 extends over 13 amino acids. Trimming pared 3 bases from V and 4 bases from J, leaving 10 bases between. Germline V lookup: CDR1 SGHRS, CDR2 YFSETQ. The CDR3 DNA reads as TGCGCCAGCAGCTATTCGTTACGCACTGAAGCTTTCTTT. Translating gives CASSYSLRTEAFF.

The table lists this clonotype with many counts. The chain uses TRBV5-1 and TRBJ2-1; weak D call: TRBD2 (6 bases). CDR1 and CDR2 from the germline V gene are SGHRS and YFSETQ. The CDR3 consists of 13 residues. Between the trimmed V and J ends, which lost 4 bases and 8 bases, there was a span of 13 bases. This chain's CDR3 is CASSKVRDYEQFF. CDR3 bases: TGCGCCAGCAGCAAGGTGAGGGACTATGAGCAGTTCTTC.

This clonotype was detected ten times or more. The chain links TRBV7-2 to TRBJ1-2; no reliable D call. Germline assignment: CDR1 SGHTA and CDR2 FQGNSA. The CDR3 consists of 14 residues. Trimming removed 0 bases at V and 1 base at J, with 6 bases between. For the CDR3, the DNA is TGTGCCAGCAGCTTAGCGTGGCTTAACTATGGCTACACCTTC. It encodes CASSLAWLNYGYTF.

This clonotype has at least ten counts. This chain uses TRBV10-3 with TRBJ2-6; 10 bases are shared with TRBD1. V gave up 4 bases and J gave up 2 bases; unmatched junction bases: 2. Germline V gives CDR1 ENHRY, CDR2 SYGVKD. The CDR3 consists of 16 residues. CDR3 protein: CAISGDRGAGANVLTF. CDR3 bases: TGTGCCATCAGTGGGGACAGGGGTGCTGGGGCCAACGTCCTGACTTTC.

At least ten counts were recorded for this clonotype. In DNA, the CDR3 is TGTGCCAGCTCCACTGTAGGGCACAATGAGCAGTTCTTC. This encodes CASSTVGHNEQFF. The chain is built from TRBV12-3 or TRBV12-4 and TRBJ2-1; D ambiguous. The CDR3 length is 13 residues. V lost 8 bases and J 5 bases, leaving 13 bases between the germline ends.

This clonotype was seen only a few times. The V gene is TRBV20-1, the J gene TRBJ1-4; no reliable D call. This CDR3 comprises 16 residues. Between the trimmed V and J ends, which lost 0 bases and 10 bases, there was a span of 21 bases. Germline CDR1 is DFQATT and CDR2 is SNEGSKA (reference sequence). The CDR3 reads CSARDNRVARSAKLFF. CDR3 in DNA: TGCAGTGCTAGAGATAACAGAGTGGCGCGTTCTGCAAAACTGTTTTTT.

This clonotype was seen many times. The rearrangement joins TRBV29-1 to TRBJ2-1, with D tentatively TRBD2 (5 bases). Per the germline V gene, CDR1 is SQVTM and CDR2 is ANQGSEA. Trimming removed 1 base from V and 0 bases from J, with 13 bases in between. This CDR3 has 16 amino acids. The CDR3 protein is CSVEGVESGSYNEQFF. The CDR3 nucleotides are TGCAGCGTTGAAGGTGTCGAGAGCGGCTCCTACAATGAGCAGTTCTTC.

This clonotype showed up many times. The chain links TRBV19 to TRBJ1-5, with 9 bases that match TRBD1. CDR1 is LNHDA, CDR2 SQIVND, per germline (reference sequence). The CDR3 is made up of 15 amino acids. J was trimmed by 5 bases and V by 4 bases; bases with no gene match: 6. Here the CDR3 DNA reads TGTGCCAGTAGTAGGCGGGACAGGGTTGATCAGCCCCAGCATTTT. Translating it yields CASSRRDRVDQPQHF.

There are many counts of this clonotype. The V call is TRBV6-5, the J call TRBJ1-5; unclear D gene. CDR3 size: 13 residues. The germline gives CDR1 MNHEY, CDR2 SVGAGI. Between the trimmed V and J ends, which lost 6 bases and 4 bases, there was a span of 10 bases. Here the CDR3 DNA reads TGTGCCAGCAGCCCTACCTGGAATCAGCCCCAGCATTTT. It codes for CASSPTWNQPQHF.

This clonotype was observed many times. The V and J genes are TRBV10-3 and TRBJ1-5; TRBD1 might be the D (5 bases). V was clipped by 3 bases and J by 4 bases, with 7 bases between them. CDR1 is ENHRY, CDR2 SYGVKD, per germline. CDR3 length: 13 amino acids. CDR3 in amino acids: CAISERGNQPQHF. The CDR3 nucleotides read TGTGCCATCAGTGAACGGGGGAATCAGCCCCAGCATTTT.